This is a list of T cell receptor beta chains from one sample in a study of identical twins. TCRdb itself ran the 5' RACE reads through MiXCR, one entry per CDR3 protein. The table has about 520,000 distinct CDR3 sequences, 20% to 25% seen once. The same specimen was also included in a second study, on T cells expressing NK-cell markers.

The sequencing input was CD4+ T cells sorted from blood. Receptors were obtained from a woman between 18 and 30 years old in good health. CDR3s leave out the opening cysteine and the closing phenylalanine or tryptophan. D genes are given only for firm matches. Expanded clones get a size class; other rows say once, few or many, or leave the size out.

TRBV12-3/TRBV12-4	-	-	TRBJ1-5	ASTTGGPQH
TRBV7-9	-	-	TRBJ2-7	ASSLSTGYYEQY
TRBV20-1	-	-	TRBJ2-5	SARGDGETQY
TRBV11-2	-	TRBD1	TRBJ1-6	ASSSRGLQLEPLH
TRBV6-2/TRBV6-3	-	-	TRBJ2-7	ASSSTHREQY
TRBV20-1	-	TRBD2	TRBJ2-7	SALGLAGRQSSYEQY
TRBV7-2	few	-	TRBJ2-5	ASSLGDRSSGKTQY
TRBV5-1	-	-	TRBJ2-1	ASPQNTRNNEQF
TRBV5-1	few	TRBD1	TRBJ1-1	ASRSGQGFGTEAF
TRBV20-1	-	-	TRBJ1-2	SARDFRGGDYGYT
TRBV5-1	many	TRBD2	TRBJ2-1	ASSSGGDNEQF
TRBV5-1	-	-	TRBJ2-5	ASSSPDGAAGTQY
TRBV11-2	-	-	TRBJ2-3	ASTPGPSTDTQY
TRBV11-3	-	-	TRBJ2-3	ASSRSFGGADTQY
TRBV20-1	few	-	TRBJ1-6	SAMVPSSYNSPLH
TRBV4-2	-	-	TRBJ2-7	ASSQEGSGSSGEQY
TRBV12-3/TRBV12-4	-	-	TRBJ1-2	ASLTGGYGYT
TRBV12-3/TRBV12-4	-	TRBD1	TRBJ2-2	ASSPWDRVTGELF
TRBV9	-	-	TRBJ2-1	ASSVRGGLNEQF
TRBV6-2/TRBV6-3	few	-	TRBJ2-5	ASSYSSNGTRWETQY
TRBV6-5	-	-	TRBJ2-1	ASSSPLAGLYNEQF
TRBV10-3	many	-	TRBJ2-7	AISRSGEQY
TRBV6-2/TRBV6-3	-	TRBD1	TRBJ1-2	ASSYGDRAFYGYT
TRBV20-1	-	-	TRBJ2-1	SASRRNEQF
TRBV6-5	few	-	TRBJ2-1	ASSYSRRGGNEQF
TRBV11-2	few	TRBD2	TRBJ2-1	ASSLRGLIYNEQF
TRBV29-1	-	-	TRBJ2-5	STRRGHQETQY
TRBV20-1	few	-	TRBJ1-1	SASPAGDTEAF
TRBV12-3/TRBV12-4	many	TRBD1	TRBJ2-3	ASSRETGATQY